This TCR beta chain was recorded in a study of cytomegalovirus exposure and HLA in healthy donors. From germline, CDR1 is SQVTM and CDR2 ANQGSEA. V lost 0 bases and J 0 bases, leaving 13 bases between the germline ends. The CDR3 is 16 amino acids. Sequencing used immunoSEQ multiplex PCR; TCRdb keeps in-frame clones, though not all of them. The sample includes 190,000 or so clones, 80% to 85% of them seen just once. The chain uses TRBV29-1 and TRBJ2-3; TRBD2 is a possible D gene (5 bases). Sequencing input: PBMCs. This clonotype was sampled from a woman aged 18-35 years in good health and CMV-seropositive. The CDR3, as DNA: TGCAGCGTTGAAGATCGGAGGAGAACTAGCACAGATACGCAGTATTTT. Amino acid sequence: CSVEDRRRTSTDTQYF.